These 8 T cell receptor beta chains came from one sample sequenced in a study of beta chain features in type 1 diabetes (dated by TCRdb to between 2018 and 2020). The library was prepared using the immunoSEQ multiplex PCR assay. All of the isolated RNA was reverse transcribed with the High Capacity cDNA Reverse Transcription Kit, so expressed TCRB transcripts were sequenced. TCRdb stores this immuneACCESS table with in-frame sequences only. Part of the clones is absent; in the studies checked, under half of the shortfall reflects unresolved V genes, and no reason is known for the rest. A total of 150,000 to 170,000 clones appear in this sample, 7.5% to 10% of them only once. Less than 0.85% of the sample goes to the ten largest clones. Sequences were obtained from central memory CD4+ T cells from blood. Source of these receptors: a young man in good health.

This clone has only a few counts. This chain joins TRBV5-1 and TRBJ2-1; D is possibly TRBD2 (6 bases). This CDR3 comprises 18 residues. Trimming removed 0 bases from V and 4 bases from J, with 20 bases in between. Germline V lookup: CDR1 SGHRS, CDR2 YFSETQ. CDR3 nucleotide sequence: TGCGCCAGCAGCTTGGTGGGCCTAGCGAACTCCCTTTACAATGAGCAGTTCTTC. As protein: CASSLVGLANSLYNEQFF. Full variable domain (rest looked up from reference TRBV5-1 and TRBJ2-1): KAGVTQTPRYLIKTRGQQVTLSCSPISGHRSVSWYQQTPGQGLQFLFEYFSETQRNKGNFPGRFSGRQFSNSRSEMNVSTLELGDSALYLCASSLVGLANSLYNEQFFGPGTRLTVL.

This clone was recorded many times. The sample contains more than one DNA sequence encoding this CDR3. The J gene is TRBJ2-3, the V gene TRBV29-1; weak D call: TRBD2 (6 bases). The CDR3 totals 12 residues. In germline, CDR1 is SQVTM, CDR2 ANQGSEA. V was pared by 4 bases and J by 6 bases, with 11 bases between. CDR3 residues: CSVVRLVDTQYF. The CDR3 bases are TGCAGCGTTGTGAGACTAGTCGATACGCAGTATTTT.

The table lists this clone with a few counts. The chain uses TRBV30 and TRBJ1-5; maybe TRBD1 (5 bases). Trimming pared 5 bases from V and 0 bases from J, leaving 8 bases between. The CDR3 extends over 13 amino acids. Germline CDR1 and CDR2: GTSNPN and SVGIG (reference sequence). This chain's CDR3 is CAWGGDSNQPQHF. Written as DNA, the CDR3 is TGTGCCTGGGGGGGGGATAGCAATCAGCCCCAGCATTTT.

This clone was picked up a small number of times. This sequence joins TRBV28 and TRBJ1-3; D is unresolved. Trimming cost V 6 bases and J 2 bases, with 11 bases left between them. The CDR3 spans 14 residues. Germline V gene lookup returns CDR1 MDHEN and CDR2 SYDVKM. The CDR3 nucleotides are TGTGCCAGCAGCCTCGGGAGGGCTGGAAACACCATATATTTT. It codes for CASSLGRAGNTIYF.

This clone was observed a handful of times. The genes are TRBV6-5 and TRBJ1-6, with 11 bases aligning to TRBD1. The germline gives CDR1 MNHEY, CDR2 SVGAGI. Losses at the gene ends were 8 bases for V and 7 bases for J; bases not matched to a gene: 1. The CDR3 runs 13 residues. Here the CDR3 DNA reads TGTGCCAGCCGGGACAGGGGGAATTCACCCCTCCACTTT. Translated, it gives CASRDRGNSPLHF.

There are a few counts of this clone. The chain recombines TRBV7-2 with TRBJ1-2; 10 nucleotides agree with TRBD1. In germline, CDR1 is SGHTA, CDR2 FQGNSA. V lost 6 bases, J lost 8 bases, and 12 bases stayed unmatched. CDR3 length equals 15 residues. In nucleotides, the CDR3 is TGTGCCAGCAGTCCAAGACAGGGGGCTACCTCGGGCTACACCTTC. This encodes CASSPRQGATSGYTF.

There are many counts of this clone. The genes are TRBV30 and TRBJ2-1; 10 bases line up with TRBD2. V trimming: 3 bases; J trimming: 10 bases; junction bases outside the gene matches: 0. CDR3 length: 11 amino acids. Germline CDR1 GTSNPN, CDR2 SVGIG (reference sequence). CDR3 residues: CAWRLAGEQFF. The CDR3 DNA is TGTGCCTGGAGACTAGCGGGGGAGCAGTTCTTC.

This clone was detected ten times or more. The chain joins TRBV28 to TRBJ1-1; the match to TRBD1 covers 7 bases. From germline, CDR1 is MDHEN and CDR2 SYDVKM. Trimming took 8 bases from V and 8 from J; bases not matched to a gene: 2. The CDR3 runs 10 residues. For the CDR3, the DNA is TGTGCCAGCGCGGACAGGGAAGCTTTCTTT. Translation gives CASADREAFF.